These 14 T cell receptor beta chains share one sample of origin, sequenced in a study of T cells in Graves' hyperthyroidism and ophthalmopathy. Amplified regions were TCR beta CDR3 sequences from RNA transcripts. First-round RT-PCR targeting the TCR CDR3 was performed with the HTBI primer set. TCRdb used MiXCR to reprocess the multiplex PCR reads, holding one entry per CDR3 protein. The sample consists of some 600,000 distinct CDR3 sequences, 35% to 55% of them appearing once. The sample comprised peripheral blood or thyroid tissue (not recorded which). These receptors were taken from a woman under 30 with Graves' hyperthyroidism.

The genes are TRBV9 and TRBJ1-1; D not resolved. This CDR3 comprises 12 residues. V was clipped by 0 bases and J by 6 bases, with 6 bases between them. Germline V gives CDR1 SGDLS, CDR2 YYNGEE. The CDR3 region has the DNA TGTGCCAGCAGCGTAGACGGGGCTGAAGCTTTCTTT. Its translation: CASSVDGAEAFF.

This chain joins TRBV20-1 and TRBJ1-1; no reliable D call. The CDR3 is 13 residues long. Germline assignment: CDR1 DFQATT and CDR2 SNEGSKA (reference sequence). V lost 3 bases and J lost 1, with 9 bases in between. The CDR3 spells CSASGRTNTEAFF. For the CDR3, the DNA is TGCAGTGCTAGCGGGAGGACGAACACTGAAGCTTTCTTT.

This clonotype came up many times. The chain is built from TRBV10-2 and TRBJ1-6; no reliable D call. Looked up from germline, CDR1 is WSHSY and CDR2 is SAAADI. The CDR3 is 15 amino acids. Deletions cut 5 bases from V and 4 bases from J, with 12 bases between. In DNA form, the CDR3 reads TGCGCCAGCAGTCCTAAGGACCCATATAATTCACCCCTCCACTTT. As protein: CASSPKDPYNSPLHF.

Here the CDR3 reads CASSIGLAGAGETQYF. CDR3 sequence (DNA): TGTGCCAGCAGTATCGGGCTAGCGGGAGCCGGAGAGACCCAGTACTTC. V gene TRBV2 combines with J gene TRBJ2-5, with 10 positions matching TRBD2. J lost 4 bases, V lost 5 bases, and 10 bases had no gene match. The length of the CDR3 is 16 residues. Germline V gene data show CDR1 as SNHLY and CDR2 as FYNNEI. The whole variable domain, filled in from reference TRBV2 and TRBJ2-5, reads EPEVTQTPSHQVTQMGQEVILRCVPISNHLYFYWYRQILGQKVEFLVSFYNNEISEKSEIFDDQFSVERPDGSNFTLKIRSTKLEDSAMYFCASSIGLAGAGETQYFGPGTRLLVL.

This chain connects TRBV4-2 to TRBJ2-7; 7 bases are a match to TRBD1. The CDR3 length is 13 residues. Germline CDR1 reads LGHNA; CDR2 reads YNFKEQ. The V segment lost 5 bases and the J segment 3 bases; nucleotides outside the gene matches: 4. The CDR3 is CASSMGQYYEQYF. The DNA of the CDR3 is TGTGCCAGCAGCATGGGACAGTACTACGAGCAGTACTTC.

This clonotype was seen only once. The chain is built from TRBV7-2 and TRBJ1-1; D unclear. Trimming stripped 5 bases from V and 3 bases from J, with 13 bases between. The CDR3 runs to 14 residues. Germline loops: CDR1 SGHTA, CDR2 FQGNSA. CDR3 nucleotide sequence: TGTGCCAGCAGCCTGTCGAACTGGGACACTGAAGCTTTCTTT. Protein sequence: CASSLSNWDTEAFF.

This chain uses TRBV11-3 with TRBJ1-1, with D possibly being TRBD1 (5 bases). The V gene lost 1 base and the J gene lost 2 bases, with 14 bases spanning the gap. CDR3 size: 16 residues. The V gene's germline CDR1 is SGHNT and CDR2 YENEEA. The CDR3, as DNA: TGTGCCAGCAGCTTAGTTGGGGCCCTTACTAACACTGAAGCTTTCTTT. Its protein is CASSLVGALTNTEAFF. Combining the CDR3 with reference TRBV11-3 and TRBJ1-1 gives the whole variable domain EAGVVQSPRYKIIEKKQPVAFWCNPISGHNTLYWYLQNLGQGPELLIRYENEEAVDDSQLPKDRFSAERLKGVDSTLKIQPAELGDSAVYLCASSLVGALTNTEAFFGQGTRLTVV.

This clonotype appeared a few times. This chain connects TRBV29-1 to TRBJ2-2; D perhaps matches TRBD2 (5 bases). Trimming left V 4 bases short and J 2 bases short, with 17 bases between. This CDR3 region has 16 residues. CDR1 SQVTM and CDR2 ANQGSEA come from the germline V gene. CDR3: CSVASAPDSNTGELFF. CDR3 nucleotides: TGCAGCGTTGCCTCAGCCCCGGACTCAAACACCGGGGAGCTGTTTTTT.

V and J are TRBV20-1 and TRBJ1-5; the D gene is possibly TRBD1 (5 bases). V lost 3 bases and J lost 4, with 10 bases in between. CDR3 length: 13 residues. Per the germline V gene, CDR1 is DFQATT and CDR2 is SNEGSKA (reference sequence). This chain's CDR3 is CSASRAGNQPQHF. The CDR3, as DNA: TGCAGTGCTAGCCGGGCAGGGAATCAGCCCCAGCATTTT.

The genes are TRBV14 and TRBJ2-7; either TRBD1 or TRBD2 may fit D (5 bases each). From germline, CDR1 is SGHDN and CDR2 FVKESK. The CDR3 sequence is 13 residues long. V lost 1 base and J lost 6, with 10 bases in between. The CDR3 DNA reads TGTGCCAGCAGCCAAGTTTTGGGGGTCGAGCAGTACTTC. Its translation: CASSQVLGVEQYF. Drawing the rest from reference TRBV14 and TRBJ2-7, the complete variable domain is EAGVTQFPSHSVIEKGQTVTLRCDPISGHDNLYWYRRVMGKEIKFLLHFVKESKQDESGMPNNRFLAERTGGTYSTLKVQPAELEDSGVYFCASSQVLGVEQYFGPGTRLTVT.

The gene calls are TRBV7-9 and TRBJ1-2; D might be TRBD1 (5 bases). The ends were cut back, 0 bases at V and 4 bases at J, with 21 bases in the middle. Germline V gene lookup returns CDR1 SEHNR and CDR2 FQNEAQ (reference sequence). CDR3 length equals 18 residues. The DNA for the CDR3 is TGTGCCAGCAGCTTAGCGCAAGTGGGGGAAGCGGCCCTCTATGGCTACACCTTC. Translation gives CASSLAQVGEAALYGYTF.

V usage is TRBV11-1 and J usage is TRBJ1-1; D may be TRBD1 (5 bases). CDR1 and CDR2 from the germline V gene are SGHAT and FQDESV (reference sequence). Trimming removed 8 bases at V and 1 base at J, with 11 bases between. The CDR3 covers 13 residues. CDR3 region: CASGRGRNTEAFF. CDR3 in DNA: TGTGCCAGCGGGAGGGGCCGGAACACTGAAGCTTTCTTT.

The V call is TRBV7-9, the J call TRBJ1-2; D ambiguous. The CDR3 extends over 12 amino acids. Germline lookup yields CDR1 SEHNR and CDR2 FQNEAQ (reference sequence). Trimming shortened V by 6 bases and J by 7 bases, and 12 bases separated the two germline ends. CDR3 amino acids: CASSLGFGGYTF. Written as DNA, the CDR3 is TGTGCCAGCAGTTTGGGCTTCGGTGGCTACACCTTC. Supplemented by reference TRBV7-9 and TRBJ1-2, the full variable domain reads DTGVSQNPRHKITKRGQNVTFRCDPISEHNRLYWYRQTLGQGPEFLTYFQNEAQLEKSRLLSDRFSAERPKGSFSTLEIQRTEQGDSAMYLCASSLGFGGYTFGSGTRLTVV.

This clonotype was counted at least ten times. The chain carries TRBV25-1 and TRBJ1-5; perhaps TRBD1 as D (5 bases). CDR1 is MGHDK, CDR2 SYGVNS, per germline. The CDR3 has 15 residues. The germline V and J ends were trimmed by 3 bases and 1 base, with 10 bases remaining between them. DNA for the CDR3: TGTGCCAGCAGTGAGGCGGGGGTCAGCAATCAGCCCCAGCATTTT. It is translated as CASSEAGVSNQPQHF.